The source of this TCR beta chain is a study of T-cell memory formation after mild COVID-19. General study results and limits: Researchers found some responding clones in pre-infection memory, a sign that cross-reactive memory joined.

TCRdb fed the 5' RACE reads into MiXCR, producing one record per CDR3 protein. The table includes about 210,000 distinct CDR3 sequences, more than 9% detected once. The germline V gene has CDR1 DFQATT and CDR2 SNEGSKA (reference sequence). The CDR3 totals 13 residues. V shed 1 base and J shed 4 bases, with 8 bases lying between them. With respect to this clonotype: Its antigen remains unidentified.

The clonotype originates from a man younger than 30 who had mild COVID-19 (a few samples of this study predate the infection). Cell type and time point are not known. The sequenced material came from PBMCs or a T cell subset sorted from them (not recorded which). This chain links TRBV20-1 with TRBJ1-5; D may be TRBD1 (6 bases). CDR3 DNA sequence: TGCAGTGCTAGAGGGACAGATAATCAGCCCCAGCATTTT. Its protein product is CSARGTDNQPQHF.